These 21 T cell receptor beta chains were all obtained from the same sample, sequenced in a study of PD-L1 blockade in urothelial cancer. Sequencing used immunoSEQ multiplex PCR; TCRdb keeps in-frame clones, though not all of them. The data contain around 25,000 clones, around 90% of them singletons. The material was PBMCs, obtained around atezolizumab (anti-PD-L1) treatment. The origin of the receptors is a man aged 50-60 years with urothelial cancer.

CDR3 sequence (DNA): TGTGCCAGCAGCCGCGAGTGGGCGGGGAGTCAGCCCCAGCATTTT. It is translated as CASSREWAGSQPQHF. The chain carries TRBV5-5 and TRBJ1-5; D unclear. CDR3 size: 15 residues. Germline V lookup: CDR1 SGHKS, CDR2 YYEKEE (reference sequence). The germline V and J ends were trimmed by 4 bases and 6 bases, with 17 bases remaining between them.

The chain uses TRBV5-1 and TRBJ2-7; 14 bases align to TRBD2. Germline values: CDR1 SGHRS, CDR2 YFSETQ. J was trimmed by 4 bases and V by 3 bases; bases with no gene match: 18. The CDR3 is made up of 20 amino acids. CDR3 DNA: TGCGCCAGCAGCTCGGCCTTAGGGACTAGCGGGAGTGGAAGAGGATACGAGCAGTACTTC. Its translation is CASSSALGTSGSGRGYEQYF. The full variable domain, rest sourced from reference TRBV5-1 and TRBJ2-7, is KAGVTQTPRYLIKTRGQQVTLSCSPISGHRSVSWYQQTPGQGLQFLFEYFSETQRNKGNFPGRFSGRQFSNSRSEMNVSTLELGDSALYLCASSSALGTSGSGRGYEQYFGPGTRLTVT.

V is TRBV5-1 and J is TRBJ2-5; 15 nucleotides match TRBD2. The CDR3 runs to 16 residues. Germline assignment: CDR1 SGHRS and CDR2 YFSETQ. With 3 bases clipped from V and 2 bases from J, the junction kept 2 bases outside the gene matches. The CDR3 coding sequence is TGCGCCAGCAGCTCGGGACTAGCGGGAGGTCAAGAGACCCAGTACTTC. Translated: CASSSGLAGGQETQYF.

As to this clone: At one end, the junction sequence differs from germline, possibly due to a read error. The J gene is TRBJ1-2, the V gene TRBV28; 7 positions agree with TRBD1. Germline CDR1 reads MDHEN; CDR2 reads SYDVKM. The CDR3 is 12 residues long. The CDR3 is CASMKRNRGTSF. In DNA form, the CDR3 reads TGTGCCAGCATGAAGCGCAACAGGGGAACCTCCTTC.

The chain employs TRBV6-4 and TRBJ2-3; 8 bases are a match to TRBD2. Unmatched junction bases numbered 0, after V lost 0 bases and J lost 1 base. Germline CDR1 reads MRHNA; CDR2 reads SNTAGT. The CDR3 loop spans 15 amino acids. The DNA for the CDR3 is TGTGCCAGCAGTGACTCGCGGGGGGGCACAGATACGCAGTATTTT. Translating gives CASSDSRGGTDTQYF.

The V gene is TRBV7-7, the J gene TRBJ2-5; D might be TRBD2 (5 bases). Germline-derived CDR1 and CDR2 are SSHAT and FNYEAQ (reference sequence). The CDR3 is 16 residues long. V was cut by 2 bases and J by 0 bases, with 13 bases left in between. This CDR3 is CASSLNRLLDQETQYF. The CDR3 DNA reads as TGTGCCAGCAGCTTAAATAGACTACTCGACCAAGAGACCCAGTACTTC.

The chain links TRBV6-5 to TRBJ2-7; 10 nucleotides agree with TRBD2. The CDR3 spans 16 residues. The germline V gene has CDR1 MNHEY and CDR2 SVGAGI. J gave up 2 bases and V 2 bases, and 6 bases lay outside the gene matches. The CDR3, as DNA: TGTGCCAGCAGTTACGGACAGCTAGCGGGAGCCTACGAGCAGTACTTC. Amino acids: CASSYGQLAGAYEQYF.

V usage is TRBV2 and J usage is TRBJ2-5; 8 nucleotides match TRBD2. The length of the CDR3 is 13 residues. Germline CDR1 is SNHLY and CDR2 is FYNNEI. V lost 8 bases to trimming and J lost 5 bases; unmatched junction nucleotides: 7. The CDR3 region is CASGIAGWETQYF. The CDR3 DNA sequence: TGTGCCAGCGGAATAGCGGGATGGGAGACCCAGTACTTC.

This clone showed up just once. The chain couples TRBV4-3 to TRBJ2-2; TRBD2 matches 8 bases. From germline, CDR1 is LGHNA and CDR2 YSLEER. CDR3 length: 20 residues. The J segment lost 2 bases and the V segment lost 4 bases, leaving 18 bases of the junction unmatched. The CDR3 protein is CASSLIFASGSPGNTGELFF. The CDR3 DNA reads TGCGCCAGCAGCCTAATTTTTGCTAGCGGGTCCCCTGGCAACACCGGGGAGCTGTTTTTT.

The V call is TRBV11-2, the J call TRBJ1-4, with D tentatively TRBD1 (6 bases). V shed 1 base and J shed 7 bases, with 10 bases lying between them. Per germline, CDR1 SGHAT and CDR2 FQNNGV. The CDR3 extends over 14 amino acids. This CDR3 reads CASSLAGTREKLFF. The CDR3 nucleotides are TGTGCCAGCAGCTTAGCCGGGACACGTGAAAAACTGTTTTTT.

V gene TRBV6-5 combines with J gene TRBJ2-5; D gene unclear. The V gene lost 5 bases and the J gene lost 6 bases, with 13 bases spanning the gap. This CDR3 comprises 13 residues. Germline V gives CDR1 MNHEY, CDR2 SVGAGI. DNA of the CDR3: TGTGCCAGCAGTACTACCGCTCTGCAGACCCAGTACTTC. This sequence encodes CASSTTALQTQYF.

This chain joins TRBV10-3 and TRBJ2-7; 8 bases align to TRBD2. The CDR3 sequence is 14 residues long. V was pared by 4 bases and J by 7 bases, with 9 bases of the junction left unmatched. Per the germline V gene, CDR1 is ENHRY and CDR2 is SYGVKD. The CDR3 reads CAISGTSTTGEQYF. CDR3 sequence (DNA): TGTGCCATCAGTGGGACTAGCACGACGGGTGAGCAGTACTTC.

The chain links TRBV6-5 to TRBJ2-7, with TRBD2 identical over 12 bases. This CDR3 region has 14 residues. V lost 6 bases and J lost 4; bases outside the gene matches: 4. CDR1 MNHEY and CDR2 SVGAGI come from the germline V gene. The CDR3 protein is CASSEGLAGYEQYF. In DNA form, the CDR3 reads TGTGCCAGCAGCGAAGGACTAGCGGGGTACGAGCAGTACTTC.

The V and J genes are TRBV10-2 and TRBJ1-5; 7 positions match TRBD1. V was pared by 5 bases and J by 1 base, with 8 bases of the junction left unmatched. The germline gives CDR1 WSHSY, CDR2 SAAADI. The CDR3 runs 16 residues. The CDR3 DNA reads as TGCGCCAGCAGTATGTCGACAGGGAGGAGCAATCAGCCCCAGCATTTT. Protein sequence: CASSMSTGRSNQPQHF.

This chain links TRBV27 with TRBJ1-4; 8 nucleotides agree with TRBD1. The CDR3 is 15 residues long. The junction had 8 bases not matched to a gene; V was cut back by 7 bases and J by 4 bases. Germline V lookup: CDR1 MNHEY, CDR2 SMNVEV (reference sequence). CDR3 amino acids: CASTRQGTSNEKLFF. CDR3 coding DNA: TGTGCCAGCACCAGACAGGGGACGAGTAATGAAAAACTGTTTTTT.

The CDR3 DNA reads TGTGCCAGCAGAGACAGGGGAACGTCGCCCCAGCATTTT. Protein product: CASRDRGTSPQHF. The gene calls are TRBV6-5 and TRBJ1-5; 8 bases agree with TRBD1. Germline V lookup: CDR1 MNHEY, CDR2 SVGAGI. The CDR3 is 13 residues long. With V trimmed by 6 bases and J by 9 bases, 7 bases remained unmatched.

The chain couples TRBV2 to TRBJ1-5, with D tentatively TRBD1 (5 bases). V was shortened by 1 base and J by 4 bases, with 8 bases between the two germline ends. This CDR3 region has 14 residues. Looked up from germline, CDR1 is SNHLY and CDR2 is FYNNEI. The CDR3 coding sequence is TGTGCCAGCAGTGAAGGCAGGGTTAATCAGCCCCAGCATTTT. Protein sequence: CASSEGRVNQPQHF.

The rearrangement joins TRBV6-5 to TRBJ1-4; possible D gene TRBD1, 5 bases. Germline CDR1 is MNHEY and CDR2 is SVGAGI. Trimming left V 4 bases short and J 6 bases short, with 12 bases between. CDR3 size: 14 residues. CDR3 sequence: CASSSQGLYEKLFF. CDR3 in DNA: TGTGCCAGCAGTTCCCAGGGACTCTATGAAAAACTGTTTTTT.

This chain uses TRBV13 with TRBJ2-1, with 9 nucleotides matching TRBD2. J gave up 15 bases and V 3 bases, and 6 bases lay outside the gene matches. Per germline, CDR1 PRHDT and CDR2 FYEKMQ (reference sequence). The CDR3 is made up of 12 amino acids. CDR3: CASSFSSGVGFF. The CDR3 nucleotides are TGTGCCAGCAGCTTCTCTAGCGGGGTTGGGTTCTTC.

This clone was picked up a small number of times. CDR3 DNA: TGTGCCAGCAGGCCCTTCACCGACAGACAGCAGCCCCAGCATTTT. As protein: CASRPFTDRQQPQHF. The chain joins TRBV6-1 to TRBJ1-5, with a tentative D call TRBD1 (5 bases). The length of the CDR3 is 15 residues. V was shortened by 6 bases and J by 7 bases, with 19 bases between the two germline ends. Per the germline V gene, CDR1 is MNHNS and CDR2 is SASEGT.

The chain combines TRBV12-5 with TRBJ2-3, with TRBD1 matching 8 bases. Germline trimming cut 5 bases from V and 0 bases from J; bases unmatched to any gene: 19. Germline loops: CDR1 LGHNT, CDR2 FRNRAP. The CDR3 has 20 amino acids. CDR3 coding DNA: TGTGCTAGTGGTCGACCGATTCCGGGACAGGAAGCATCTAGCACAGATACGCAGTATTTT. This translates into CASGRPIPGQEASSTDTQYF.